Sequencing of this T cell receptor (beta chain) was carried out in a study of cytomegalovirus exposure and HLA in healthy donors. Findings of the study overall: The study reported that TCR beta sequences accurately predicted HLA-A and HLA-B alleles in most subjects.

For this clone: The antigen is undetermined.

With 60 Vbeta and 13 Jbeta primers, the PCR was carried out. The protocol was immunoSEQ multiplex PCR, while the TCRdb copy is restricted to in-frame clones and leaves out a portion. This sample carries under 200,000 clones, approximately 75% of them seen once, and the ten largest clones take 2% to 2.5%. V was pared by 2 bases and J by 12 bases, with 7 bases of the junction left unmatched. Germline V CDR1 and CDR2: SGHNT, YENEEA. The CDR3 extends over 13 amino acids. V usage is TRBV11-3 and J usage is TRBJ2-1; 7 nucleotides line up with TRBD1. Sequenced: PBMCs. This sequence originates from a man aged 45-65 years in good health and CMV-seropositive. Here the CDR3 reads CASSLTTGQLQFF. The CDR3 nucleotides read TGTGCCAGCAGCTTAACGACAGGGCAACTGCAGTTCTTC.